This note documents a single T cell receptor beta chain sequence. Its antigen is as yet unknown. Donors came from a validation cohort of over a hundred subjects, distinct from the first 666-subject cohort. This specimen comes from a study of cytomegalovirus exposure and HLA in healthy donors. In the study overall: The same platform used for the 500 to 850 first-cohort repertoires was also used for the 120 validation repertoires, as a later analysis reported. Study-level findings and limits: Rarity held for most TCR sequences, but there were some public TCRs that occurred in many donors. Listed as cytomegalovirus-associated were 170 or so TCR beta chains.

Germline values: CDR1 MNHEY, CDR2 SMNVEV (reference sequence). The CDR3 contains 15 residues. V was pared by 0 bases and J by 3 bases, with 12 bases between. The assay was immunoSEQ multiplex PCR, and TCRdb's table has in-frame clones only and misses some. The sample includes some 140,000 clones, 86% of them seen just once. The sample was PBMCs. This receptor was taken from a man in his late teens or twenties in good health and CMV-seropositive. This chain links TRBV27 with TRBJ2-7; D is perhaps TRBD1 (6 bases). The CDR3 nucleotides read TGTGCCAGCAGTTTATCTGTCAGGGGCGTCTACGAGCAGTACTTC. It is translated as CASSLSVRGVYEQYF.